These T cell receptor beta chains were read from a single sample in a study of T cells expressing NK-cell markers. For each CDR3 protein, TCRdb gives one entry from its re-call of the 5' RACE reads, without DNA. This sample contains 400,000 to 550,000 distinct CDR3 sequences. The source material was blood T cells: a sorted CD56 or NKG2C T cell subset, CD4+ or CD8+ T cells, or bulk PBMC T cells (not recorded which). These receptor sequences come from a woman between 18 and 69 years old in good health. Each CDR3 is given with its conserved first and last residue.

V gene	J gene	CDR3 protein
TRBV27	TRBJ1-5	CASSLRDRDQPQHF
TRBV14	TRBJ1-5	CASSSGHYQPQHF
TRBV25-1	TRBJ2-2	CASSPPGLASTNTGELFF
TRBV20-1	TRBJ2-7	CSADSRLEGEQYF
TRBV28	TRBJ2-1	CASSLSTSGRQDEQFF
TRBV6-5	TRBJ2-5	CASSYSGLAVGGTQYF
TRBV12-3/TRBV12-4	TRBJ1-1	CASSSLARLRQRNTEAFF
TRBV25-1	TRBJ2-3	CASSAGTSGDTDTQYF
TRBV5-1	TRBJ2-1	CASSSVAIEQFF
TRBV7-3	TRBJ2-3	CASSPTSGHTQYF
TRBV5-6	TRBJ2-5	CASSLSWNRETQYF
TRBV30	TRBJ2-3	CAWSVKAGGPGGTDTQYF
TRBV20-1	TRBJ1-2	CSARPGNYGYTF
TRBV5-6	TRBJ1-2	CASSLAGGRDGYTF
TRBV4-3	TRBJ2-7	CASSLGTGMVEQYF
TRBV28	TRBJ2-7	CASRGTGGYEQYF
TRBV20-1	TRBJ1-2	CSATQQDGYGYTF
TRBV5-1	TRBJ2-1	CASSLDGLLNNEQFF
TRBV9	TRBJ2-7	CASSGEGVSYEQYF
TRBV27	TRBJ1-2	CASRPTGGNGYTF
TRBV12-3/TRBV12-4	TRBJ1-2	CASTPGTEESNYGYTF
TRBV19	TRBJ1-1	CATTGATEAFF
TRBV9	TRBJ2-6	CASTTGSFSGANVLTF
TRBV4-2	TRBJ1-1	CASSQDPIHGDTEAFF
TRBV7-9	TRBJ1-2	CASSLAPTANYGYTF
TRBV24-1	TRBJ2-1	CATSDPRDSLYNEQFF